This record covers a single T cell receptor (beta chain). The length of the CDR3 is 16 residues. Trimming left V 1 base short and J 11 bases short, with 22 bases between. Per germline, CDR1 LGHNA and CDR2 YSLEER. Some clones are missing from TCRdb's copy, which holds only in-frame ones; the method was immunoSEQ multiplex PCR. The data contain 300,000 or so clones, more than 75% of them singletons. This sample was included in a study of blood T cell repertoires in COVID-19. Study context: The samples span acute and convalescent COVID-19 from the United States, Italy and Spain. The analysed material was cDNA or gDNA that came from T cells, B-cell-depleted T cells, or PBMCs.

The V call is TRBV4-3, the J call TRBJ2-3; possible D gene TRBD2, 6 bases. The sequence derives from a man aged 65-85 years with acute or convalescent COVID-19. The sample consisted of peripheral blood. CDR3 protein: CASSQGVRTTKPQQYF. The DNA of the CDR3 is TGCGCCAGCAGCCAAGGGGTCCGGACTACCAAACCCCAGCAGTATTTT.